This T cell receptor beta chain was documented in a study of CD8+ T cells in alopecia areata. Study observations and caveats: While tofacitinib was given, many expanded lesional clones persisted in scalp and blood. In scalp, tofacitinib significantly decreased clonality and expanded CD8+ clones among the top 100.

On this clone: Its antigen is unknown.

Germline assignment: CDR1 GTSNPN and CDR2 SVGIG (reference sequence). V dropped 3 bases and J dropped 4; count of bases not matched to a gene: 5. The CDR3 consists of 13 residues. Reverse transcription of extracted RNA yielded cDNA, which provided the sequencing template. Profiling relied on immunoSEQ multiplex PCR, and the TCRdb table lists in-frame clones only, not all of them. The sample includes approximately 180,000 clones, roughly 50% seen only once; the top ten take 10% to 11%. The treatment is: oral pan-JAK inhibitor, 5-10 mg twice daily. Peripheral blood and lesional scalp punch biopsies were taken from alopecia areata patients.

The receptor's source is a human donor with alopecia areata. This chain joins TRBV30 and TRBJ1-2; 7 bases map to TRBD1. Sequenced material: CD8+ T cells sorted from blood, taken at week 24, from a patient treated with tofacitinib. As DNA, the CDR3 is TGTGCCTGGAGAGGGGGACAGATCTATGGCTACACCTTC. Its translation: CAWRGGQIYGYTF.